Each of the 30 T cell receptor beta chains below was sequenced from the same sample in a study of Ad26.COV2.S vaccination and SARS-CoV-2 variants. Treatment of the sample: some 20 received Ad26.COV2.S at low or high dose, single or two shots; about 5 received placebo; per-sample allocation not given. The samples were gathered on day 63 after the first injection of vaccine or placebo. Using immunoSEQ multiplex PCR, the repertoire was profiled, and TCRdb retains in-frame clones only, with some absent. The sample has roughly 400,000 clones, around 89% seen once; the top ten hold 1.5% to 2%. Sequences were derived from peripheral blood, sampled in a trial of Ad26.COV2.S vaccine versus placebo. These receptors originate from a person aged 18 to 59 who received the Ad26.COV2.S COVID-19 vaccine or a placebo.

J is TRBJ1-2 and V is TRBV19; TRBD1 aligns across 9 bases. The length of the CDR3 is 17 residues. Unmatched junction bases numbered 13, after V lost 5 bases and J lost 3 bases. Germline V gives CDR1 LNHDA, CDR2 SQIVND (reference sequence). DNA of the CDR3: TGTGCCAGTAGTCTTATAACCCTACAGGGGGCTGACTATGGCTACACCTTC. Encoded protein: CASSLITLQGADYGYTF.

The chain is built from TRBV6-6 and TRBJ1-2, with D perhaps TRBD1 (5 bases). There are 13 residues in the CDR3. V was clipped by 7 bases and J by 6 bases, with 15 bases between them. Germline CDR1 MNHNY, CDR2 SVGAGI (reference sequence). The CDR3 spells CASTPGASNGYTF. CDR3 bases: TGTGCCAGCACCCCCGGGGCCTCAAATGGCTACACCTTC.

This clone was detected only once. The V and J genes are TRBV28 and TRBJ2-7; 12 bases are a match to TRBD2. CDR3 length: 16 residues. The V gene's germline CDR1 is MDHEN and CDR2 SYDVKM. V was pared by 6 bases and J by 3 bases, with 9 bases of the junction left unmatched. This CDR3 reads CASRPTSGRSLYEQYF. The DNA for the CDR3 is TGTGCCAGCAGACCTACTAGCGGGAGGTCCCTCTACGAGCAGTACTTC.

This CDR3 reads CASSQQGAGANVLTF. CDR3 coding DNA: TGTGCCAGCAGCCAACAGGGGGCTGGGGCCAACGTCCTGACTTTC. The chain links TRBV21-1 to TRBJ2-6; the listed D gene, TRBD1, was not tested against the DNA. TRBV21-1 is a recognized pseudogene. The CDR3 is 15 residues long.

This clone was recorded once. The chain couples TRBV5-5 to TRBJ1-2; D possibly corresponds to TRBD1 (6 bases). This CDR3 has 15 residues. V was trimmed by 3 bases and J by 0 bases, leaving 12 bases between them. The germline V gene encodes CDR1 SGHKS and CDR2 YYEKEE (reference sequence). CDR3 sequence: CASSSLGGSNYGYTF. Here the CDR3 DNA reads TGTGCCAGCAGCTCCCTAGGGGGTTCTAACTATGGCTACACCTTC.

This chain links TRBV3-1 (or the pseudogene TRBV3-2) with TRBJ2-2, with TRBD2 identical over 9 bases. This CDR3 is 16 amino acids long. CDR1 and CDR2 from the germline V gene are LGHDT and YNNKEL (reference sequence). V dropped 1 base and J dropped 5; count of bases not matched to a gene: 5. CDR3 nucleotide sequence: TGTGCCAGCAGCCAAGGGGCGGGAGGGCGGACCGGGGAGCTGTTTTTT. As protein: CASSQGAGGRTGELFF.

V usage is TRBV7-2 and J usage is TRBJ1-4, with a tentative D call TRBD1 (5 bases). CDR1 is SGHTA, CDR2 FQGNSA, per germline. CDR3 length equals 14 residues. Trimming left V 4 bases short and J 10 bases short, with 16 bases between. CDR3 residues: CASSSGLPAGKLFF. The CDR3 bases are TGTGCCAGCAGCTCGGGACTCCCTGCCGGAAAACTGTTTTTT.

CDR3 protein: CASSLTGGTYGYTF. In nucleotides, the CDR3 is TGCGCCAGCAGCTTGACAGGGGGAACCTATGGCTACACCTTC. V gene TRBV5-1 combines with J gene TRBJ1-2; 8 bases are shared with TRBD1. Per germline, CDR1 SGHRS and CDR2 YFSETQ. After removal of 1 base from V and 4 bases from J, the junction contained 3 bases not matched to a gene. CDR3 length: 14 amino acids.

The rearrangement links TRBV7-6 to TRBJ2-7; D call uncertain. The germline V gene encodes CDR1 SGHVS and CDR2 FNYEAQ. V lost 5 bases and J 0 bases, leaving 8 bases between the germline ends. The CDR3 loop spans 13 amino acids. Here the CDR3 DNA reads TGTGCCAGCAGCCCACTCGTCTCCTACGAGCAGTACTTC. The encoded protein is CASSPLVSYEQYF.

Concerning this clone: This could be a read error, since a much larger clone is one nucleotide away. The J gene is TRBJ2-2, the V gene TRBV6-6, with D hard to call. CDR3 length: 13 amino acids. V was trimmed by 1 base and J by 3 bases, leaving 3 bases between them. Germline V gene sequence: CDR1 MNHNY, CDR2 SVGAGI (reference sequence). As DNA, the CDR3 is TGTGCCAGCAGTTACTTAGACACCGGGGAGCTGTTTTTT. Protein product: CASSYLDTGELFF.

This chain connects TRBV5-1 to TRBJ2-2; no clear D. V was pared by 4 bases and J by 7 bases, with 14 bases between. CDR1 is SGHRS and CDR2 is YFSETQ in the germline V gene. This CDR3 comprises 14 residues. The CDR3 DNA follows: TGCGCCAGCAGCCCTGGCCTAGGGAACGGGGAGCTGTTTTTT. Encoded protein: CASSPGLGNGELFF. Full variable domain (rest looked up from reference TRBV5-1 and TRBJ2-2): KAGVTQTPRYLIKTRGQQVTLSCSPISGHRSVSWYQQTPGQGLQFLFEYFSETQRNKGNFPGRFSGRQFSNSRSEMNVSTLELGDSALYLCASSPGLGNGELFFGEGSRLTVL.

This chain links TRBV7-8 with TRBJ2-2; 9 nucleotides align to TRBD2. The CDR3 runs to 16 residues. Looked up from germline, CDR1 is SGHVS and CDR2 is FQNEAQ. The V and J ends lost 4 bases and 2 bases, in that order; junction bases with no gene match: 5. The CDR3 sequence is CASSSGLAKNTGELFF. In DNA, the CDR3 is TGTGCCAGCAGCTCCGGACTAGCGAAAAACACCGGGGAGCTGTTTTTT.

The chain links TRBV3-1 (or the pseudogene TRBV3-2) to TRBJ2-1; a weak D match, TRBD2 (5 bases). The germline gives CDR1 LGHDT, CDR2 YNNKEL (reference sequence). The V gene lost 0 bases and the J gene lost 8 bases, with 11 bases spanning the gap. The CDR3 extends over 14 amino acids. The CDR3 here is CASSQDSGIDEQFF. The DNA of the CDR3 is TGTGCCAGCAGCCAAGATTCGGGGATCGATGAGCAGTTCTTC.

This clone has only a few counts. The gene calls are TRBV2 and TRBJ2-7; D gene unclear. Germline CDR1 SNHLY, CDR2 FYNNEI. Trimming removed 5 bases from V and 3 bases from J, with 11 bases in between. This CDR3 region has 13 residues. CDR3 loop: CASSIARIYEQYF. The CDR3 DNA is TGTGCCAGCAGTATCGCACGGATCTACGAGCAGTACTTC.

This chain joins TRBV3-1 (or the pseudogene TRBV3-2) and TRBJ2-1; the match to TRBD1 covers 9 bases. J was trimmed by 7 bases and V by 0 bases; bases with no gene match: 10. The V gene's germline CDR1 is LGHDT and CDR2 YNNKEL (reference sequence). The CDR3 spans 17 residues. The CDR3 here is CASSQEVTGTGSNEQFF. CDR3 nucleotides: TGTGCCAGCAGCCAAGAAGTCACCGGGACAGGGTCTAATGAGCAGTTCTTC.

This rearrangement joins TRBV28 to TRBJ2-1, with TRBD1 as a possible D gene (6 bases). The V gene's germline CDR1 is MDHEN and CDR2 SYDVKM. The CDR3 has 13 residues. Trimming pared 2 bases from V and 9 bases from J, leaving 11 bases between. CDR3 sequence: CASSLRLGGEQFF. The CDR3 coding sequence is TGTGCCAGCAGTTTACGATTAGGGGGTGAGCAGTTCTTC.

The rearrangement links TRBV5-4 to TRBJ1-2, with TRBD1 matching 11 bases. CDR3 size: 13 residues. The germline V gene has CDR1 SGHNT and CDR2 YYREEE (reference sequence). After removal of 3 bases from V and 8 bases from J, the junction contained 3 bases not matched to a gene. This CDR3 reads CASSWGQGGGYTF. The DNA for the CDR3 is TGTGCCAGCAGCTGGGGACAGGGGGGAGGCTACACCTTC.

The chain is built from TRBV28 and TRBJ1-2; no clear D. With 6 bases removed from V and 2 bases from J, the gap between germline ends came to 13 bases. The CDR3 runs to 14 residues. The germline gives CDR1 MDHEN, CDR2 SYDVKM. CDR3: CASRVSALNYGYTF. CDR3 nucleotide sequence: TGTGCCAGCAGGGTTTCGGCCCTAAACTATGGCTACACCTTC.

The rearrangement joins TRBV5-1 to TRBJ2-2; D is unclear. Germline V lookup: CDR1 SGHRS, CDR2 YFSETQ. This CDR3 has 13 amino acids. V was shortened by 0 bases and J by 3 bases, with 3 bases between the two germline ends. The chain's CDR3 is CASSLADTGELFF. For the CDR3, the DNA is TGCGCCAGCAGCTTGGCGGACACCGGGGAGCTGTTTTTT.

The genes are TRBV7-8 and TRBJ2-1; D gene ambiguous. This CDR3 contains 11 residues. V was clipped by 3 bases and J by 7 bases, with 4 bases between them. CDR1 and CDR2 (germline): SGHVS, FQNEAQ. CDR3 region: CASSFRNEQFF. The DNA for the CDR3 is TGTGCCAGCAGCTTCAGGAATGAGCAGTTCTTC.

The chain uses TRBV5-1 and TRBJ2-7; TRBD1 is a possible D gene (6 bases). Trimming left V 0 bases short and J 3 bases short, with 10 bases between. The CDR3 runs to 14 residues. Germline CDR1 and CDR2: SGHRS and YFSETQ. The CDR3 protein is CASSLEVRGYEQYF. CDR3 nucleotide sequence: TGCGCCAGCAGCTTGGAGGTCAGGGGCTACGAGCAGTACTTC.

The chain combines TRBV5-1 with TRBJ2-3, with 14 bases fitting TRBD2. J gave up 4 bases and V 2 bases, and 6 bases lay outside the gene matches. Germline assignment: CDR1 SGHRS and CDR2 YFSETQ. CDR3 length equals 17 residues. The CDR3 DNA sequence: TGCGCCAGCAGCTTTACCGGGACTAGCGGGAGAGCAGATACGCAGTATTTT. Amino acid sequence: CASSFTGTSGRADTQYF.

This clone was recorded only once. The rearrangement links TRBV28 to TRBJ1-6, with TRBD1 identical over 7 bases. Germline V gene lookup returns CDR1 MDHEN and CDR2 SYDVKM. Losses at the gene ends were 2 bases for V and 7 bases for J; bases not matched to a gene: 11. The CDR3 has 17 amino acids. The CDR3 DNA reads TGTGCCAGCAGTTTAGAATCCTTGACAGGGAGGAATTCACCCCTCCACTTT. This gives the protein CASSLESLTGRNSPLHF.

The CDR3 bases are TGTGCCAGTAATCGCCCGGGGGTGGGCGGCAATCAGCCCCAGCATTTT. Encoded protein: CASNRPGVGGNQPQHF. The chain has TRBV19 and TRBJ1-5, with D maybe TRBD1 (5 bases). Per germline, CDR1 LNHDA and CDR2 SQIVND (reference sequence). Trimming removed 7 bases at V and 2 bases at J, with 18 bases between. The CDR3 length is 16 residues.

This rearrangement joins TRBV10-2 to TRBJ1-1; TRBD1 matches 11 bases. Per the germline V gene, CDR1 is WSHSY and CDR2 is SAAADI. V dropped 7 bases and J dropped 8; count of bases not matched to a gene: 6. The CDR3 sequence is 13 residues long. CDR3 in DNA: TGCGCCAGCATCTCGGACAGGGGGCTCGAAGCTTTCTTT. Its protein product is CASISDRGLEAFF.

The V gene is TRBV28, the J gene TRBJ1-5; weak D call: TRBD1 (5 bases). The CDR3 sequence is 12 residues long. Between the trimmed V and J ends, which lost 7 bases and 6 bases, there was a span of 10 bases. The germline V gene encodes CDR1 MDHEN and CDR2 SYDVKM. The CDR3 loop reads CASTLGAQPQHF. The CDR3 DNA is TGTGCCAGCACCCTCGGGGCTCAGCCCCAGCATTTT.

CDR3 in DNA: TGTGCCAGCAGCCAAGGGACAGGGGAAGAGACCCAGTACTTC. Translated, it gives CASSQGTGEETQYF. The gene calls are TRBV9 and TRBJ2-5, with 10 nucleotides matching TRBD1. The CDR3 length is 14 residues. V lost 4 bases to trimming and J lost 3 bases; unmatched junction nucleotides: 3. Looked up from germline, CDR1 is SGDLS and CDR2 is YYNGEE.

The J gene is TRBJ2-7, the V gene TRBV30; 12 nucleotides align to TRBD2. This CDR3 has 18 residues. The junction had 15 bases not matched to a gene; V was cut back by 4 bases and J by 2 bases. From germline, CDR1 is GTSNPN and CDR2 SVGIG (reference sequence). As DNA, the CDR3 is TGTGCCTGGACCGTAGGGCTAGCGGGAGGGCCCCGGACCTACGAGCAGTACTTC. This translates into CAWTVGLAGGPRTYEQYF.

The chain's CDR3 is CASIPRESETQYF. CDR3 coding DNA: TGTGCCAGCATCCCGAGGGAGTCAGAGACCCAGTACTTC. The chain combines TRBV7-9 with TRBJ2-5, with D maybe TRBD2 (5 bases). The germline V and J ends were trimmed by 7 bases and 4 bases, with 13 bases remaining between them. The germline gives CDR1 SEHNR, CDR2 FQNEAQ (reference sequence). This CDR3 region has 13 residues. The whole variable domain, remainder taken from reference TRBV7-9 and TRBJ2-5, is DTGVSQNPRHKITKRGQNVTFRCDPISEHNRLYWYRQTLGQGPEFLTYFQNEAQLEKSRLLSDRFSAERPKGSFSTLEIQRTEQGDSAMYLCASIPRESETQYFGPGTRLLVL.

The rearrangement uses TRBV5-5 and TRBJ1-5; D call uncertain. The V gene lost 1 base and the J gene lost 6 bases, with 11 bases spanning the gap. This CDR3 region has 14 residues. Germline CDR1 and CDR2: SGHKS and YYEKEE (reference sequence). CDR3 DNA: TGTGCCAGCAGCTTGATGTCTGTCGGTCAGCCCCAGCATTTT. This gives the protein CASSLMSVGQPQHF.